One sample yielded the 21 T cell receptor beta chains listed below, sequenced in a study of blood T cells in healthy people across ages. A J-beta primer mix and a sample-barcoded 5' primer were used in a second PCR of about 7 to 12 cycles. Each CDR3 protein gets one entry after TCRdb re-called the 5' RACE reads with MiXCR. The table lists 550,000 to 600,000 distinct CDR3 sequences, roughly 28% of them singletons. The sample comprised blood. The source of these receptors is a woman in her sixties or seventies in good health.

In this sample, this clonotype turned up a few times. V gene TRBV9 combines with J gene TRBJ2-5; weak D call: TRBD2 (6 bases). The DNA end is more similar to TRBJ2-1, so the J call may be wrong. Germline V gene sequence: CDR1 SGDLS, CDR2 YYNGEE. CDR3 size: 15 residues. The CDR3, as DNA: TGTGCCAGCAGCGTAACCGGGAGTAATAACAATGAGCAGTTCTTC. It specifies CASSVTGSNNNEQFF.

This clonotype turned up a few times. The chain employs TRBV20-1 and TRBJ2-1, with TRBD2 matching over 8 bases. The CDR3 totals 16 residues. V gave up 0 bases and J gave up 2 bases; unmatched junction bases: 6. Looked up from germline, CDR1 is DFQATT and CDR2 is SNEGSKA (reference sequence). CDR3 residues: CSARDPRLATYNEQFF. The CDR3 DNA is TGCAGTGCTAGAGACCCCCGACTAGCGACCTACAATGAGCAGTTCTTC.

The V gene is TRBV15, the J gene TRBJ1-2; TRBD1 matches at 7 bases. With 5 bases clipped from V and 2 bases from J, the junction kept 5 bases outside the gene matches. Germline V gene sequence: CDR1 LNHNV, CDR2 YYDKDF (reference sequence). The CDR3 sequence is 14 residues long. The chain's CDR3 is CATSPTGQNYGYTF. The CDR3 nucleotides are TGTGCCACCAGCCCAACGGGACAGAACTATGGCTACACCTTC.

V is TRBV12-3 or TRBV12-4 and J is TRBJ2-5; 7 bases align to TRBD1. The J call is doubtful: the DNA matches TRBJ2-7 better. The CDR3 is made up of 13 amino acids. The CDR3 DNA follows: TGTGCCAGCAGTACGGGACAGAAGTACGAGCAGTACTTC. The encoded protein is CASSTGQKYEQYF.

On this clonotype itself: One junction end does not reproduce the germline sequence, and a read error may be involved. The chain links TRBV7-9 to TRBJ2-1; TRBD1 matches 10 bases. Germline CDR1 is SEHNR and CDR2 is FQNEAQ (reference sequence). The CDR3 covers 16 residues. The CDR3 spells CAGSPPGTGARNEQFF. Here the CDR3 DNA reads TGTGCCGGCAGCCCACCCGGGACAGGGGCCCGCAATGAGCAGTTCTTC. Variable domain in full (rest from reference TRBV7-9 and TRBJ2-1): DTGVSQNPRHKITKRGQNVTFRCDPISEHNRLYWYRQTLGQGPEFLTYFQNEAQLEKSRLLSDRFSAERPKGSFSTLEIQRTEQGDSAMYLCAGSPPGTGARNEQFFGPGTRLTVL.

The rearrangement links TRBV18 to TRBJ2-3, with 10 bases fitting TRBD2. Germline V lookup: CDR1 KGHSH, CDR2 LQKENI. V gave up 6 bases and J gave up 2 bases; unmatched junction bases: 8. This CDR3 has 16 residues. The CDR3: CASSPASGGATDTQYF. As DNA, the CDR3 is TGTGCCAGCTCGCCTGCTAGCGGGGGAGCCACAGATACGCAGTATTTT.

V usage is TRBV6-2 or TRBV6-3 and J usage is TRBJ1-1; D is perhaps TRBD1 (5 bases). Between the trimmed V and J ends, which lost 4 bases and 0 bases, there was a span of 18 bases. Looked up from germline, CDR1 is MNHEY and CDR2 is SVGEGT. CDR3 length: 17 amino acids. The CDR3 loop reads CASSFVNSRGLNTEAFF. For the CDR3, the DNA is TGTGCCAGCAGTTTTGTCAATTCGCGGGGCCTGAACACTGAAGCTTTCTTT.

This clonotype was picked up a small number of times. The J gene is TRBJ2-3, the V gene TRBV5-1; 14 bases line up with TRBD2. CDR1 and CDR2 from the germline V gene are SGHRS and YFSETQ. This CDR3 spans 16 amino acids. V lost 2 bases and J lost 6; bases outside the gene matches: 5. The CDR3 bases are TGCGCCAGCAGCTTAGGGGGACTAGCGGGGGCCGATACGCAGTATTTT. Translation gives CASSLGGLAGADTQYF.

The chain combines TRBV27 with TRBJ1-6; no clear D. The CDR3 is 14 residues long. Germline V gives CDR1 MNHEY, CDR2 SMNVEV (reference sequence). The V end lost 5 bases, the J end lost 10 bases, and 15 bases lay between the germline ends. This CDR3 is CASSAGLRYSPLHF. Here the CDR3 DNA reads TGTGCCAGCAGTGCAGGACTACGGTACTCACCCCTCCACTTT.

This clonotype occurred a few times. The CDR3 is CASSVVSRGHEQFF. The CDR3 DNA follows: TGTGCCAGCAGCGTAGTATCCAGGGGGCATGAGCAGTTCTTC. The chain joins TRBV9 to TRBJ2-1, with 8 bases fitting TRBD1. The CDR3 is made up of 14 amino acids. With 0 bases clipped from V and 8 bases from J, the junction kept 4 bases outside the gene matches. Germline CDR1 and CDR2: SGDLS and YYNGEE.

Only a few counts were recorded for this clonotype. J is TRBJ2-1 and V is TRBV11-2, with TRBD2 matching 11 bases. The length of the CDR3 is 18 residues. V gave up 4 bases and J gave up 7 bases; unmatched junction bases: 15. Germline V gene data show CDR1 as SGHAT and CDR2 as FQNNGV. The CDR3 DNA sequence: TGTGCCAGCAGCTACCGCGCGCCTAGCGGGGGGTACGGAAATGAGCAGTTCTTC. Translation gives CASSYRAPSGGYGNEQFF.

This clonotype was observed a few times. V is TRBV20-1 and J is TRBJ2-5; 9 bases are a match to TRBD2. With V trimmed by 7 bases and J by 3 bases, 6 bases remained unmatched. CDR3 length equals 13 residues. Germline assignment: CDR1 DFQATT and CDR2 SNEGSKA (reference sequence). CDR3: CSVDSGGKETQYF. CDR3 coding DNA: TGCAGTGTGGATAGCGGGGGAAAAGAGACCCAGTACTTC.

This chain uses TRBV3-1 with TRBJ2-7, with unresolved D. The last part of the DNA fits TRBJ2-5 better; the J call may be wrong. Germline V gives CDR1 LGHDT, CDR2 YNNKEL (reference sequence). The CDR3 spans 14 residues. The CDR3 bases are TGTGCCAGCAGCCAAGCCTTAGGTCAAGAGACCCAGTACTTC. Encoded protein: CASSQALGQETQYF.

J is TRBJ1-6 and V is TRBV20-1; TRBD1 agrees at 10 bases. The CDR3 is made up of 14 amino acids. Trimming at V came to 3 bases and at J to 10 bases, leaving 6 bases not matched to a gene. CDR1 and CDR2 (germline): DFQATT, SNEGSKA (reference sequence). The CDR3 region is CSASEGQGQSPLHF. For the CDR3, the DNA is TGCAGTGCTAGTGAGGGACAGGGGCAGTCACCCCTCCACTTT.

The chain joins TRBV12-3 or TRBV12-4 to TRBJ1-5; no firm D call. V was cut by 8 bases and J by 3 bases, with 14 bases left in between. The CDR3 sequence is 14 residues long. The CDR3 is CASGRGSPNQPQHF. The CDR3, as DNA: TGTGCCAGCGGCCGGGGATCCCCCAATCAGCCCCAGCATTTT.

This clonotype was counted many times. The J gene is TRBJ1-2, the V gene TRBV6-2 or TRBV6-3; 7 bases agree with TRBD1. V trimming: 4 bases; J trimming: 4 bases; junction bases outside the gene matches: 0. Looked up from germline, CDR1 is MNHEY and CDR2 is SVGEGT. The CDR3 length is 12 residues. The CDR3: CASSWTGYGYTF. The CDR3 DNA is TGTGCCAGCAGTTGGACAGGCTATGGCTACACCTTC.

J is TRBJ1-4 and V is TRBV25-1, with D perhaps matching TRBD1 (5 bases). Trimming shortened V by 2 bases and J by 3 bases, and 10 bases separated the two germline ends. The CDR3 runs to 15 residues. From germline, CDR1 is MGHDK and CDR2 SYGVNS. CDR3: CASSERIGANEKLFF. The CDR3 DNA reads TGTGCCAGCAGTGAACGGATAGGGGCTAATGAAAAACTGTTTTTT.

The chain links TRBV5-1 to TRBJ2-5; 8 bases map to TRBD2. The CDR3 has 13 amino acids. The J segment lost 5 bases and the V segment lost 5 bases, leaving 5 bases of the junction unmatched. Germline V lookup: CDR1 SGHRS, CDR2 YFSETQ. CDR3 residues: CASSGTSLETQYF. For the CDR3, the DNA is TGCGCCAGCAGTGGGACTAGTCTGGAGACCCAGTACTTC.

This clonotype came up a few times. A read error may produce the germline difference seen at one junction end. CDR3 sequence (DNA): TGTGCCGGCAGCGTCACAGGGGGGAATTCACCCCTCCACTTT. Translating gives CAGSVTGGNSPLHF. The chain uses TRBV9 and TRBJ1-6; 8 bases fit TRBD1. The CDR3 has 14 residues. CDR1 is SGDLS, CDR2 YYNGEE, per germline.

This chain connects TRBV4-2 to TRBJ1-3; D gene uncertain. Germline V gives CDR1 LGHNA, CDR2 YNFKEQ. The CDR3 runs 16 residues. Trimming took off 2 bases at V and 0 bases at J, with 11 bases between the two ends. The CDR3, as DNA: TGTGCCAGCAGCCAATCCAGGACCAACTCTGGAAACACCATATATTTT. It is translated as CASSQSRTNSGNTIYF.

On this clonotype: One end of the junction varies from germline; a read error may be responsible. V is TRBV20-1 and J is TRBJ2-2; TRBD2 matches 11 bases. CDR1 and CDR2 from the germline V gene are DFQATT and SNEGSKA (reference sequence). This CDR3 is 16 amino acids long. The chain's CDR3 is CSARRLAGGGTGELSF. DNA for the CDR3: TGCAGCGCTAGGAGGCTAGCGGGGGGTGGTACCGGGGAGCTGTCTTTT.